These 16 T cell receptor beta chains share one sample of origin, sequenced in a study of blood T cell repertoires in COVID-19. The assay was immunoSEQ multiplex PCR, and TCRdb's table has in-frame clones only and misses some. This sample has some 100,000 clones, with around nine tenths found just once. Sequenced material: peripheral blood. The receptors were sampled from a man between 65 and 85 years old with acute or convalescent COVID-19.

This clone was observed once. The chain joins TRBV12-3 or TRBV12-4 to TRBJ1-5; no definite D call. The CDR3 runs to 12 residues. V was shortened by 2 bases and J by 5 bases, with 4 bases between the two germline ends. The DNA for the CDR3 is TGTGCCAGCAGTTTACCTTATCAGCCCCAGCATTTT. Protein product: CASSLPYQPQHF.

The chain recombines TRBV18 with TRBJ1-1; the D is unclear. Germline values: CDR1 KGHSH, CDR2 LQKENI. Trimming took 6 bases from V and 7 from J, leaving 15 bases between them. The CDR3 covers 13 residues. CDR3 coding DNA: TGTGCCAGCTCCCCGAGGCAAGACCGTGAAGCTTTCTTT. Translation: CASSPRQDREAFF.

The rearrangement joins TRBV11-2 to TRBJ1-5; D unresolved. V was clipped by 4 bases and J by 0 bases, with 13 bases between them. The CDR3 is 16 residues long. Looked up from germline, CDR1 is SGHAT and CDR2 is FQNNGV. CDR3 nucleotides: TGTGCCAGCAGCTCCGAGGCATCCTATAGCAATCAGCCCCAGCATTTT. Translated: CASSSEASYSNQPQHF.

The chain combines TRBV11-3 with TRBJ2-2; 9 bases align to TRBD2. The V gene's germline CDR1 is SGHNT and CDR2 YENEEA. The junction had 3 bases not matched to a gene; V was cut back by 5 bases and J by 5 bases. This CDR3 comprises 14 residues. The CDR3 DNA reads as TGTGCCAGCAGCCGACTAGCGGTTACCGGGGAGCTGTTTTTT. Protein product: CASSRLAVTGELFF. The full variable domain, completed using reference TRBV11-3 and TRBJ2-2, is EAGVVQSPRYKIIEKKQPVAFWCNPISGHNTLYWYLQNLGQGPELLIRYENEEAVDDSQLPKDRFSAERLKGVDSTLKIQPAELGDSAVYLCASSRLAVTGELFFGEGSRLTVL.

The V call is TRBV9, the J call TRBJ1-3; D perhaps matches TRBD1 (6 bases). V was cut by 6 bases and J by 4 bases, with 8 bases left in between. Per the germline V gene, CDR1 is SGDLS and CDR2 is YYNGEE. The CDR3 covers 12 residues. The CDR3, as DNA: TGTGCCAGCAAGGGGGAAGGAAACACCATATATTTT. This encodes CASKGEGNTIYF.

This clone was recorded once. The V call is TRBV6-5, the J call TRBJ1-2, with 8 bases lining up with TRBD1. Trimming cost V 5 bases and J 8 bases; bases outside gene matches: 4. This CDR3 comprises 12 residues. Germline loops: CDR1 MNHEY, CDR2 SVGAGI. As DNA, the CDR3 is TGTGCCAGCAGTACCGACAGGGGCGGCTACACCTTC. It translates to CASSTDRGGYTF.

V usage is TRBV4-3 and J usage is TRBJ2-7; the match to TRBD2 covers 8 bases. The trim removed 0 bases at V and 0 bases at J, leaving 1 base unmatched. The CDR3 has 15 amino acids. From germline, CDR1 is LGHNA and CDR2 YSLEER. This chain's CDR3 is CASSQEREASYEQYF. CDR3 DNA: TGCGCCAGCAGCCAAGAGCGGGAGGCCTCCTACGAGCAGTACTTC.

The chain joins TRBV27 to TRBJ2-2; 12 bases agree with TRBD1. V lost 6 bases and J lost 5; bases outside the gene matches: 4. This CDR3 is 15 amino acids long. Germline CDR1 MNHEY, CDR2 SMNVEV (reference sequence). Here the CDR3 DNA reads TGTGCCAGCAGGGGGACAGGGGGCAGGACCGGGGAGCTGTTTTTT. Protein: CASRGTGGRTGELFF.

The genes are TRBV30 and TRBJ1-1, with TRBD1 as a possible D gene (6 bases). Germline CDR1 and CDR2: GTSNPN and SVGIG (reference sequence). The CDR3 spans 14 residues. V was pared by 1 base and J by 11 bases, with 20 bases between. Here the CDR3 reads CAWSAYRVAWYAFF. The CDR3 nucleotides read TGTGCCTGGAGTGCCTACAGGGTGGCGTGGTATGCTTTCTTT.

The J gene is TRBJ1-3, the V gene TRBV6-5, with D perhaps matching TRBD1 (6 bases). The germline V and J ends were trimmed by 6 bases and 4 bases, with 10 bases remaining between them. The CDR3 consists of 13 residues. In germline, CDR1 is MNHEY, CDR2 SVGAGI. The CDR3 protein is CASRGDRGNTIYF. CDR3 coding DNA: TGTGCCAGCAGGGGAGACAGGGGAAACACCATATATTTT.

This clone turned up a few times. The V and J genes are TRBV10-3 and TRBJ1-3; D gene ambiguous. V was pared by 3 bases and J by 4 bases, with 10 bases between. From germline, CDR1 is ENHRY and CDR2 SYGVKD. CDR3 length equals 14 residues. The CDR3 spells CAISDPALGNTIYF. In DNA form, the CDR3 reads TGTGCCATCAGTGATCCAGCACTAGGAAACACCATATATTTT.

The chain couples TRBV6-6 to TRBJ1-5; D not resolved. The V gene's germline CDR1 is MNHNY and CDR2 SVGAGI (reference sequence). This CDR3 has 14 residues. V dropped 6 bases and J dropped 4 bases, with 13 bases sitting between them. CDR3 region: CASRPSGRNQPQHF. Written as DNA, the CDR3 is TGTGCCAGCAGGCCATCCGGGAGAAATCAGCCCCAGCATTTT.

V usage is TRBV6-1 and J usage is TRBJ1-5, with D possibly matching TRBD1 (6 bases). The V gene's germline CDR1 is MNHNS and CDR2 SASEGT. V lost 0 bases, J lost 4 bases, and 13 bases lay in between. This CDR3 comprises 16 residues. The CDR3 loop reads CASSEAGQGRNQPQHF. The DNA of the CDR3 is TGTGCCAGCAGTGAAGCTGGCCAGGGGCGGAATCAGCCCCAGCATTTT.

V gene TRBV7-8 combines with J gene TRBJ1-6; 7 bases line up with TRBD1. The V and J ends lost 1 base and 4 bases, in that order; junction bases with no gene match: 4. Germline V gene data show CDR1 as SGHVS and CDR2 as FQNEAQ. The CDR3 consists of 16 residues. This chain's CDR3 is CASSLEATGYNSPLHF. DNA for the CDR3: TGTGCCAGCAGCTTAGAGGCGACAGGGTATAATTCACCCCTCCACTTT.

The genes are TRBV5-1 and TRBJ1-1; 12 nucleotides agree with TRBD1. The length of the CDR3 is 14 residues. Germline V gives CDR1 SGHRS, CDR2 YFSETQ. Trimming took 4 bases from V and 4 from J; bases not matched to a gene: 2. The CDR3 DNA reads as TGCGCCAGCAGCAGGGGACAGGGGGCCACTGAAGCTTTCTTT. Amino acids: CASSRGQGATEAFF.

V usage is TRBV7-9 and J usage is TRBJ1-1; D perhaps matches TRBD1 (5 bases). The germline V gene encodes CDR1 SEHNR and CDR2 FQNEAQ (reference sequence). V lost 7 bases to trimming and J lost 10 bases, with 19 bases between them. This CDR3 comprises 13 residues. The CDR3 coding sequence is TGTGCCAGCACCAGTTGGGGGGGTTCAGGAGCTTTCTTT. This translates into CASTSWGGSGAFF. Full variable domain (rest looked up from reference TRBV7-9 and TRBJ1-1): DTGVSQNPRHKITKRGQNVTFRCDPISEHNRLYWYRQTLGQGPEFLTYFQNEAQLEKSRLLSDRFSAERPKGSFSTLEIQRTEQGDSAMYLCASTSWGGSGAFFGQGTRLTVV.